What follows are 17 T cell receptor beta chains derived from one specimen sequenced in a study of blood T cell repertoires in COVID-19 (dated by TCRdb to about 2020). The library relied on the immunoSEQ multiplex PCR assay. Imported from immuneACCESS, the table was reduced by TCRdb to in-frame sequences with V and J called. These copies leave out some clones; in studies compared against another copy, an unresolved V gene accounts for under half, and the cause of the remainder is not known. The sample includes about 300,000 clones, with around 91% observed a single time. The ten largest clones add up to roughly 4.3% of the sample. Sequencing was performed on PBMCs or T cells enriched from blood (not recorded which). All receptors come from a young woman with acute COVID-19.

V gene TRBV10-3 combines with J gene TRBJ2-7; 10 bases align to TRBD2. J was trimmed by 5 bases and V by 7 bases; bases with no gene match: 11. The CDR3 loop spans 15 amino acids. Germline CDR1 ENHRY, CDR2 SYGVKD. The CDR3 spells CAIKLFSGRDHEQYF. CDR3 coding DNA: TGTGCCATCAAACTTTTCAGCGGGAGGGACCACGAGCAGTACTTC.

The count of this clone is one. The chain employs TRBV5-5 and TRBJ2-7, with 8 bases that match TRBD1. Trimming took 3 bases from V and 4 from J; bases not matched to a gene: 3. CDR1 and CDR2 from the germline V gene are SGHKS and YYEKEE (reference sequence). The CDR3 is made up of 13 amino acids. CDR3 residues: CASSSRGPYEQYF. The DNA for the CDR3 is TGTGCCAGCAGCTCCAGGGGGCCGTACGAGCAGTACTTC.

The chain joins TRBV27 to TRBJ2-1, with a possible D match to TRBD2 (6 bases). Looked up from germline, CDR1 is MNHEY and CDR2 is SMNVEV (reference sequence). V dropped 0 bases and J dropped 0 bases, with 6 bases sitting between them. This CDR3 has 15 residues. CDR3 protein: CASSLSGGSYNEQFF. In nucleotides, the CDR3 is TGTGCCAGCAGTTTATCGGGGGGCTCCTACAATGAGCAGTTCTTC.

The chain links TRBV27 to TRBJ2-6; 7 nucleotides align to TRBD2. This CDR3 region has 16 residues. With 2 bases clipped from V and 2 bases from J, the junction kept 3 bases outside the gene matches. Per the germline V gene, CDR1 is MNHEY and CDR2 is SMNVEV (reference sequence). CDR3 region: CASSLRAGAGANVLTF. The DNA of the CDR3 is TGTGCCAGCAGTTTACGGGCGGGAGCTGGGGCCAACGTCCTGACTTTC. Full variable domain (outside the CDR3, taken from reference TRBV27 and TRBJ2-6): EAQVTQNPRYLITVTGKKLTVTCSQNMNHEYMSWYRQDPGLGLRQIYYSMNVEVTDKGDVPEGYKVSRKEKRNFPLILESPSPNQTSLYFCASSLRAGAGANVLTFGAGSRLTVL.

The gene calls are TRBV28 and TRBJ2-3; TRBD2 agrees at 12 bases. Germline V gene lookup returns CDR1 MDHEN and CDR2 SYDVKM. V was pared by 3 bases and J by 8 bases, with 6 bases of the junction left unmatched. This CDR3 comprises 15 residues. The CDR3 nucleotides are TGTGCCAGCAGTTTTTCTAGCGGGAGGGCAGGTACGCAGTATTTT. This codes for CASSFSSGRAGTQYF.

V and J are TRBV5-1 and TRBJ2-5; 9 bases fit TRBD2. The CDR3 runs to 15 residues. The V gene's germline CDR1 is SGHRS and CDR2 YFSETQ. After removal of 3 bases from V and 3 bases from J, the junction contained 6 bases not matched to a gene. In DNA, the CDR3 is TGCGCCAGCAGCTCGTTAGCGGGAGTGGAAGAGACCCAGTACTTC. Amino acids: CASSSLAGVEETQYF.

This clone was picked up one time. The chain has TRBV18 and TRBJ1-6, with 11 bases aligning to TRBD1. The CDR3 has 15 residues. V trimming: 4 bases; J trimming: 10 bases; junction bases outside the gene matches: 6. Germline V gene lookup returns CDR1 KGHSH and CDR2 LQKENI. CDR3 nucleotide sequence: TGTGCCAGCTCACGGACAGGGGGCGTGGGATCACCCCTCCACTTT. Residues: CASSRTGGVGSPLHF.

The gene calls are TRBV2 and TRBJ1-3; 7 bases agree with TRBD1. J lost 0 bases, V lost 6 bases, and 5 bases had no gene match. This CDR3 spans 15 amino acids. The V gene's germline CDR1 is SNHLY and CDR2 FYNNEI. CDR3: CASRRQGGSGNTIYF. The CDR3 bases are TGTGCCAGCAGACGACAGGGTGGCTCTGGAAACACCATATATTTT.

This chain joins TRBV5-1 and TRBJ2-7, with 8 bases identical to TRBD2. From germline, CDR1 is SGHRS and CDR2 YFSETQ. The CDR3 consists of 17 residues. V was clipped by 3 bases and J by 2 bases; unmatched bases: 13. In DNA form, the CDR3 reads TGCGCCAGCAGCTCGGGGGGGGCAGGAGGCCACCCCTACGAGCAGTACTTC. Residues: CASSSGGAGGHPYEQYF.

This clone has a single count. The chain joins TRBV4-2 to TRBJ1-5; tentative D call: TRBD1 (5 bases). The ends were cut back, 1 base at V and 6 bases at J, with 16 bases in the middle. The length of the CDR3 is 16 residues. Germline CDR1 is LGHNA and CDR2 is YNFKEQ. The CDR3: CASSQAGEDGAQPQHF. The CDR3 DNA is TGTGCCAGCAGCCAAGCGGGGGAAGATGGTGCTCAGCCCCAGCATTTT.

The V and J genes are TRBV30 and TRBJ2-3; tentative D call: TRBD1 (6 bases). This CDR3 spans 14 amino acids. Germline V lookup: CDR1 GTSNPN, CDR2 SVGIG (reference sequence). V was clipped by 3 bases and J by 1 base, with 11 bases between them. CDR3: CAWSRDTRTDTQYF. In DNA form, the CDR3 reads TGTGCCTGGAGCCGGGACACCCGCACAGATACGCAGTATTTT.

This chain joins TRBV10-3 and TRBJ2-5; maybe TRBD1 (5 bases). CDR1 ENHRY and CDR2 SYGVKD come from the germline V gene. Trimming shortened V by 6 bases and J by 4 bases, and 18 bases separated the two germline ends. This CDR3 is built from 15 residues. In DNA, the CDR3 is TGTGCCATCAGGGTTGGACATTCGGAAGGAGAGACCCAGTACTTC. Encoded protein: CAIRVGHSEGETQYF.

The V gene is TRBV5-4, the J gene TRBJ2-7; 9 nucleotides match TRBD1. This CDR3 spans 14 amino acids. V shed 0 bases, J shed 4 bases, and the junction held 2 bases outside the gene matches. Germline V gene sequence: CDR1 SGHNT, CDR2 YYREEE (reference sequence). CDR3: CASSLDRGRYEQYF. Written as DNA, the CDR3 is TGTGCCAGCAGCTTGGACAGGGGGCGTTACGAGCAGTACTTC.

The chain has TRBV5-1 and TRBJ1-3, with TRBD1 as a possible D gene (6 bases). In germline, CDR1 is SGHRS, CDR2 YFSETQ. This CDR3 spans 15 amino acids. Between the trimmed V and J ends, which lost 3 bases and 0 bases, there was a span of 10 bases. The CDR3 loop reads CASSYQQGSGNTIYF. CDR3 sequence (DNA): TGCGCCAGCAGCTACCAACAGGGCTCTGGAAACACCATATATTTT. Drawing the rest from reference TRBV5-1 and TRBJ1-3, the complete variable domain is KAGVTQTPRYLIKTRGQQVTLSCSPISGHRSVSWYQQTPGQGLQFLFEYFSETQRNKGNFPGRFSGRQFSNSRSEMNVSTLELGDSALYLCASSYQQGSGNTIYFGEGSWLTVV.

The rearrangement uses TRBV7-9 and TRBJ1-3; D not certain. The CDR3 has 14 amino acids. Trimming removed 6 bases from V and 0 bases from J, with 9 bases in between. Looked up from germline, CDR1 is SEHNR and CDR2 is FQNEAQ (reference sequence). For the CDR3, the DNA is TGTGCCAGCAGATCCGGGGTCTCTGGAAACACCATATATTTT. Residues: CASRSGVSGNTIYF.

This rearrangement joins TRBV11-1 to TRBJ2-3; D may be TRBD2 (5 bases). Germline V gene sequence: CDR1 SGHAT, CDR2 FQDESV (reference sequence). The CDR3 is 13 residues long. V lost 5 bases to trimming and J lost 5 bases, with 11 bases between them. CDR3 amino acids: CASSRGPGDTQYF. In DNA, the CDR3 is TGTGCCAGCAGCCGAGGGCCCGGAGATACGCAGTATTTT.

The CDR3 sequence: CASSVDERNYEQYF. The CDR3 region has the DNA TGTGCCAGCAGCGTAGATGAGCGTAACTACGAGCAGTACTTC. The chain uses TRBV9 and TRBJ2-7; D remains unclear. The V gene's germline CDR1 is SGDLS and CDR2 YYNGEE. This CDR3 contains 14 residues. The V end lost 0 bases, the J end lost 3 bases, and 10 bases lay between the germline ends. The entire variable domain, with the rest obtained from reference TRBV9 and TRBJ2-7, is as follows: DSGVTQTPKHLITATGQRVTLRCSPRSGDLSVYWYQQSLDQGLQFLIQYYNGEERAKGNILERFSAQQFPDLHSELNLSSLELGDSALYFCASSVDERNYEQYFGPGTRLTVT.